These 13 T cell receptor beta chains were sequenced from one sample in a study of blood T cell repertoires in COVID-19 (dated by TCRdb to the early 2020s). The library came from the immunoSEQ multiplex PCR assay. TCRdb holds this immuneACCESS table with in-frame rearrangements only. Some clones are missing; in checked studies, unresolved V genes explain under half, and the rest has no known cause. The sample table shows roughly 140,000 clones, and about 76% are seen once. The ten most abundant clones make up around 8.2% of the sample. The sequenced sample consisted of peripheral blood. These receptors were obtained from a human donor in a cohort sampled during active COVID-19.

The chain links TRBV28 to TRBJ1-1; TRBD1 matches at 7 bases. This CDR3 is built from 17 residues. The germline CDR1 and CDR2 sequences are MDHEN and SYDVKM. V lost 8 bases, J lost 5 bases, and 20 bases stayed unmatched. CDR3 amino acids: CASDRVFVESPGTEAFF. The CDR3 DNA follows: TGTGCCAGCGACAGGGTCTTTGTGGAGAGCCCGGGGACTGAAGCTTTCTTT.

This chain joins TRBV7-8 and TRBJ2-7; TRBD1 aligns across 8 bases. This CDR3 region has 17 residues. Unmatched junction bases numbered 12, after V lost 0 bases and J lost 5 bases. CDR1 and CDR2 from the germline V gene are SGHVS and FQNEAQ. The CDR3 is CASSLAPRSQGGNEQYF. DNA for the CDR3: TGTGCCAGCAGCTTAGCCCCCCGATCACAGGGGGGCAACGAGCAGTACTTC.

V is TRBV6-2 or TRBV6-3 and J is TRBJ1-1; possibly TRBD1 for D (5 bases). V shed 3 bases and J shed 3 bases, with 11 bases lying between them. There are 14 residues in the CDR3. CDR1 MNHEY and CDR2 SVGEGT come from the germline V gene. CDR3 in amino acids: CASSYGGGDTEAFF. CDR3 nucleotide sequence: TGTGCCAGCAGTTATGGGGGAGGGGACACTGAAGCTTTCTTT.

A few counts support this clone. The CDR3 spells CASSGTGEAQYF. The CDR3, as DNA: TGTGCCAGCAGCGGGACGGGGGAGGCCCAGTACTTC. The V call is TRBV2, the J call TRBJ2-5; weak D call: TRBD2 (6 bases). In germline, CDR1 is SNHLY, CDR2 FYNNEI. This CDR3 region has 12 residues. V lost 6 bases and J lost 9, with 14 bases in between.

This sequence joins TRBV9 and TRBJ2-5, with 7 nucleotides matching TRBD2. Germline V gives CDR1 SGDLS, CDR2 YYNGEE. CDR3 length: 16 residues. V gave up 0 bases and J gave up 5 bases; unmatched junction bases: 10. The CDR3 bases are TGTGCCAGCAGCGTAGGTGGCGGGAGCTTTGGGGAGACCCAGTACTTC. This encodes CASSVGGGSFGETQYF. The full variable domain, in which reference TRBV9 and TRBJ2-5 provide the parts outside the CDR3, is DSGVTQTPKHLITATGQRVTLRCSPRSGDLSVYWYQQSLDQGLQFLIQYYNGEERAKGNILERFSAQQFPDLHSELNLSSLELGDSALYFCASSVGGGSFGETQYFGPGTRLLVL.

The genes are TRBV4-2 and TRBJ2-2; 7 bases are shared with TRBD2. The CDR3 extends over 15 amino acids. The trim removed 4 bases at V and 7 bases at J, leaving 9 bases unmatched. CDR1 LGHNA and CDR2 YNFKEQ come from the germline V gene. CDR3 bases: TGTGCCAGCAGCCGAAGAGATAGGGAGGGCGGGGAGCTGTTTTTT. This encodes CASSRRDREGGELFF.

The V and J genes are TRBV18 and TRBJ2-7, with 7 bases aligning to TRBD2. The J segment lost 2 bases and the V segment lost 3 bases, leaving 4 bases of the junction unmatched. Germline V gives CDR1 KGHSH, CDR2 LQKENI. The CDR3 is 14 residues long. CDR3: CASSPLADTYEQYF. The CDR3, as DNA: TGTGCCAGCTCACCCCTAGCGGACACCTACGAGCAGTACTTC.

This clone was observed a handful of times. The rearrangement links TRBV28 to TRBJ2-2; D is possibly TRBD2 (5 bases). From germline, CDR1 is MDHEN and CDR2 SYDVKM. CDR3 length: 13 amino acids. V dropped 7 bases and J dropped 1 base, with 7 bases sitting between them. CDR3 sequence (DNA): TGTGCCAGCATTCGGGGGAACACCGGGGAGCTGTTTTTT. Translation: CASIRGNTGELFF.

The rearrangement uses TRBV5-1 and TRBJ2-5; D is undetermined. The germline gives CDR1 SGHRS, CDR2 YFSETQ. V was clipped by 3 bases and J by 3 bases, with 12 bases between them. The CDR3 loop spans 14 amino acids. CDR3 loop: CASSSFSAEETQYF. CDR3 DNA: TGCGCCAGCAGCTCTTTTAGTGCGGAAGAGACCCAGTACTTC.

This chain connects TRBV7-2 to TRBJ2-7, with D maybe TRBD1 (6 bases). The CDR3 is 15 amino acids. Looked up from germline, CDR1 is SGHTA and CDR2 is FQGNSA. V gave up 5 bases and J gave up 0 bases, with 14 bases separating them. CDR3 bases: TGTGCCAGCAGCGGCCGGACAGTAAGCTCCTACGAGCAGTACTTC. It specifies CASSGRTVSSYEQYF.

The chain has TRBV7-2 and TRBJ2-1; 9 bases fit TRBD2. The CDR3 runs 16 residues. After removal of 1 base from V and 7 bases from J, the junction contained 8 bases not matched to a gene. Germline loops: CDR1 SGHTA, CDR2 FQGNSA. Here the CDR3 reads CASSLGSTSGRNEQFF. The CDR3, as DNA: TGTGCCAGCAGCTTAGGATCGACTAGCGGACGAAATGAGCAGTTCTTC.

This chain joins TRBV6-5 and TRBJ1-1; the match to TRBD1 covers 9 bases. Germline V gene data show CDR1 as MNHEY and CDR2 as SVGAGI. Trimming removed 5 bases from V and 4 bases from J; junction bases left unmatched: 5. The CDR3 length is 14 residues. The CDR3 bases are TGTGCCAGCAGTCCGCAGACAGGGGGCACTGAAGCTTTCTTT. It is translated as CASSPQTGGTEAFF.

V gene TRBV28 combines with J gene TRBJ2-7, with 7 bases matching TRBD1. The CDR3 covers 14 residues. Per the germline V gene, CDR1 is MDHEN and CDR2 is SYDVKM. Losses at the gene ends were 5 bases for V and 2 bases for J; bases not matched to a gene: 6. DNA for the CDR3: TGTGCCAGCAGTGACGGACAGGAGCCCTACGAGCAGTACTTC. It is translated as CASSDGQEPYEQYF.